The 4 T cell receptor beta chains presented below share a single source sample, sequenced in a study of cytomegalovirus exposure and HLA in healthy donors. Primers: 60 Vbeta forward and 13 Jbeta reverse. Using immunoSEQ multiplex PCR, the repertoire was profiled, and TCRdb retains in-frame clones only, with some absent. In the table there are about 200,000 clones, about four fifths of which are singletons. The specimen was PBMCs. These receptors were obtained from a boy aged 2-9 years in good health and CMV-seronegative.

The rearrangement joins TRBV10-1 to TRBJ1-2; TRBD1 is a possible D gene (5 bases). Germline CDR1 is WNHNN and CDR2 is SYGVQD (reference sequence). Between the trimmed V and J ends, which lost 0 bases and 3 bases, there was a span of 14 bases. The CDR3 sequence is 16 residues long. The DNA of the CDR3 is TGCGCCAGCAGTGAGTCGCTTCCCCAGGGATACTATGGCTACACCTTC. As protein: CASSESLPQGYYGYTF.

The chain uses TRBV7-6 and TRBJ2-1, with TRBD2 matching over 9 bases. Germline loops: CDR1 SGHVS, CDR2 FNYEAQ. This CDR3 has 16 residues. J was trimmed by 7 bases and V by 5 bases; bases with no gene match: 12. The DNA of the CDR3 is TGTGCCAGCAGCCCAGAAAGGCTAGCGGGGTTAAATGAGCAGTTCTTC. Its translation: CASSPERLAGLNEQFF.

In DNA, the CDR3 is TGTGCCAGCAGCGGGGGGTTTACCTACGAGCAGTACTTC. Its translation: CASSGGFTYEQYF. The V call is TRBV2, the J call TRBJ2-7, with 7 bases lining up with TRBD2. CDR3 size: 13 residues. Germline lookup yields CDR1 SNHLY and CDR2 FYNNEI. J was trimmed by 2 bases and V by 6 bases; bases with no gene match: 4.

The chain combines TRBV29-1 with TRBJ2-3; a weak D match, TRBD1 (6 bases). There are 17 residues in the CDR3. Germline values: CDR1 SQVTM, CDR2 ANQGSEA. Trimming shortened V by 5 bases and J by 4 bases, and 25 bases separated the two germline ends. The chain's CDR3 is CSVWGGGEGIEADTQYF. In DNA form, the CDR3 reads TGCAGCGTTTGGGGTGGGGGCGAAGGGATTGAGGCAGATACGCAGTATTTT.